This is a list of T cell receptor beta chains from one sample in a study of T cells in localized non-small cell lung cancer. Measured with immunoSEQ multiplex PCR; TCRdb has only the in-frame clones, and not every one. The sample carries hundreds of clones, about a fifth recorded once. The source material was normal lung tissue next to the tumor, sampled before any cancer treatment. These receptors all stem from a male donor at least 60 years old with stage I lung adenocarcinoma. CDR3s include the opening cysteine and the closing phenylalanine or tryptophan. A D gene is named only where the DNA matches it firmly. Expanded clones are given a class, and other clones once, few, many or no size at all.

V: TRBV6-8
length: 15
size: few
J: TRBJ2-4
D: TRBD1
CDR3: CASTLTSGQKNIQYF
DNA: TGTGCCAGCACCTTGACCTCGGGACAGAAAAACATTCAGTACTTC

V: TRBV28
length: 15
size: few
J: TRBJ2-3
D: NA
CDR3: CASSGIGPDADTQYF
DNA: TGTGCCAGCAGTGGCATTGGACCCGATGCAGATACGCAGTATTTT

V: TRBV11-3
length: 15
size: few
J: TRBJ2-3
D: TRBD2
CDR3: CASSLGAGETDTQYF
DNA: TGTGCCAGCAGCTTAGGAGCGGGAGAGACAGATACGCAGTATTTT

V: TRBV29-1
length: 16
size: NA
J: TRBJ2-5
D: TRBD2
CDR3: CSTTYGTSLFQETQYF
DNA: TGCAGCACTACTTACGGGACTAGTCTCTTCCAAGAGACCCAGTACTTC

V: TRBV28
length: 16
size: NA
J: TRBJ2-5
D: TRBD2
CDR3: CASSLQTSGSGETQYF
DNA: TGTGCCAGCAGTTTACAGACTAGCGGGAGTGGGGAGACCCAGTACTTC

V: TRBV29-1
length: 14
size: once
J: TRBJ1-2
D: NA
CDR3: CSVEARGLFYGYTF
DNA: TGCAGCGTTGAAGCGCGGGGTTTGTTCTATGGCTACACCTTC

V: TRBV28
length: 14
size: NA
J: TRBJ2-3
D: NA
CDR3: CASSSRGSTDTQYF
DNA: TGTGCCAGCAGTTCCCGGGGGAGCACAGATACGCAGTATTTT

V: TRBV15
length: 15
size: NA
J: TRBJ2-1
D: NA
CDR3: CATSRDRGSSGEQFF
DNA: TGTGCCACCAGCAGAGACCGAGGCTCCTCGGGTGAGCAGTTCTTC

V: TRBV5-1
length: 14
size: NA
J: TRBJ1-6
D: TRBD1
CDR3: CASSPGTGESPLHF
DNA: TGCGCCAGCAGCCCGGGGACAGGGGAGTCACCCCTCCACTTT

V: TRBV4-1
length: 12
size: NA
J: TRBJ1-2
D: NA
CDR3: CASSQGNYGYTF
DNA: TGCGCCAGCAGCCAAGGGAATTATGGCTACACCTTC

V: TRBV9
length: 14
size: few
J: TRBJ1-1
D: NA
CDR3: CASTSGGSNTEAFF
DNA: TGTGCCAGCACCTCAGGAGGCTCGAACACTGAAGCTTTCTTT

V: TRBV19
length: 14
size: few
J: TRBJ2-1
D: NA
CDR3: CASSIQRGGNEQFF
DNA: TGTGCCAGTAGTATCCAGAGGGGCGGCAATGAGCAGTTCTTC

V: TRBV9
length: 16
size: medium-sized
J: TRBJ2-7
D: TRBD1
CDR3: CASSVGGTGGVYEQYF
DNA: TGTGCCAGCAGCGTAGGAGGGACAGGAGGGGTCTACGAGCAGTACTTC

V: TRBV11-3
length: 14
size: NA
J: TRBJ1-6
D: NA
CDR3: CASSLFSTNSPLHF
DNA: TGTGCCAGCAGCTTATTCAGTACCAATTCACCCCTCCACTTT

V: TRBV6-8
length: 14
size: medium-sized
J: TRBJ1-2
D: NA
CDR3: CASRPSGTFNGYTF
DNA: TGTGCCAGCAGACCGAGCGGAACCTTTAATGGCTACACCTTC

V: TRBV11-3
length: 16
size: medium-sized
J: TRBJ2-5
D: TRBD2
CDR3: CASALRLAGGLETQYF
DNA: TGTGCCAGCGCTCTACGTCTAGCGGGGGGGCTTGAGACCCAGTACTTC

V: TRBV28
length: 14
size: NA
J: TRBJ2-3
D: NA
CDR3: CASSFVAGTDTQYF
DNA: TGTGCCAGCAGTTTCGTAGCGGGCACAGATACGCAGTATTTT

V: TRBV11-3
length: 17
size: NA
J: TRBJ2-5
D: NA
CDR3: CASSRDPRGGIQETQYF
DNA: TGTGCCAGCAGCCGAGATCCTAGGGGGGGTATACAAGAGACCCAGTACTTC

V: TRBV11-3
length: 15
size: medium-sized
J: TRBJ2-5
D: TRBD1
CDR3: CASSRLTGGGETQYF
DNA: TGTGCCAGCAGCCGGCTGACAGGGGGCGGAGAGACCCAGTACTTC

V: TRBV18
length: 13
size: few
J: TRBJ1-3
D: NA
CDR3: CASSPSPGDTIYF
DNA: TGTGCCAGCTCACCCTCACCGGGGGACACCATATATTTT

V: TRBV19
length: 14
size: few
J: TRBJ2-7
D: TRBD1
CDR3: CASSEGQGLYEQYF
DNA: TGTGCCAGTAGTGAGGGACAGGGTCTCTACGAGCAGTACTTC

V: TRBV15
length: 15
size: NA
J: TRBJ1-5
D: NA
CDR3: CATSRGPPRDQPQHF
DNA: TGTGCCACCAGCAGAGGACCCCCGAGGGATCAGCCCCAGCATTTT

V: TRBV6-8
length: 13
size: medium-sized
J: TRBJ1-2
D: NA
CDR3: CASRGGSNYGYTF
DNA: TGTGCCAGCCGTGGGGGCTCTAACTATGGCTACACCTTC

V: TRBV6-8
length: 13
size: NA
J: TRBJ2-7
D: NA
CDR3: CASTPSWSYEQYF
DNA: TGTGCCAGCACCCCGTCCTGGAGTTACGAGCAGTACTTC

V: TRBV6-8
length: 14
size: NA
J: TRBJ1-5
D: NA
CDR3: CASSGGLRDQPQHF
DNA: TGTGCCAGCAGTGGGGGGCTGAGGGATCAGCCCCAGCATTTT

V: TRBV28
length: 14
size: NA
J: TRBJ1-1
D: TRBD1
CDR3: CASSSGTGSTEAFF
DNA: TGTGCCAGCAGTTCAGGGACAGGGTCCACTGAAGCTTTCTTT

V: TRBV5-1
length: 16
size: NA
J: TRBJ1-1
D: TRBD1
CDR3: CASSLVTGGLNTEAFF
DNA: TGCGCCAGCAGCTTGGTCACAGGGGGCTTGAACACTGAAGCTTTCTTT